Each of the 9 T cell receptor beta chains below was sequenced from the same sample in a study of human T cells and chemical hapten exposure (dated by TCRdb to about 2021). The time point label of this sample denotes: pre-sensitization, week 0. Reading the label with the study, this specimen's treatment or condition is: therapeutic diphenylcyclopropenone sensitization with weekly scalp DPC. Library preparation used RACE. Sequencing used a NextSeq 500. The raw public reads went through TCRdb reprocessing: fastp at Q25, MiXCR clone calling, in-frame beta chains kept. For every CDR3 protein sequence, its rows merge into one entry that carries the most common genes and DNA. The sample yields 60,000 to 80,000 distinct CDR3 sequences; 6.7% were counted once. Approximately 1.6% of the sample is taken by the ten largest. The sample consisted of whole blood, taken in connection with sensitization to the hapten diphenylcyclopropenone (DPC). These receptors were taken from a woman in her twenties or thirties with alopecia areata. Some clones in this sample may be carry-over from other donors' samples.

This clonotype was found many times. The chain combines TRBV12-5 with TRBJ1-2; D is unresolved. Per germline, CDR1 LGHNT and CDR2 FRNRAP. This CDR3 is built from 15 residues. The V and J ends lost 6 bases and 4 bases respectively, with 18 bases between them. The CDR3 DNA follows: TGTGCTAGTGGCCCCAGACACGTTTCGATCTATGGCTACACCTTC. It yields the protein CASGPRHVSIYGYTF. The whole variable domain, filled in from reference TRBV12-5 and TRBJ1-2, reads DARVTQTPRHKVTEMGQEVTMRCQPILGHNTVFWYRQTMMQGLELLAYFRNRAPLDDSGMPKDRFSAEMPDATLATLKIQPSEPRDSAVYFCASGPRHVSIYGYTFGSGTRLTVV.

This clonotype has a count of ten or more. The chain recombines TRBV29-1 with TRBJ2-5, with D hard to call. CDR3 size: 10 residues. V lost 6 bases to trimming and J lost 5 bases, with 7 bases between them. Germline V lookup: CDR1 SQVTM, CDR2 ANQGSEA. The CDR3 here is CSVGWETQYF. The CDR3 region has the DNA TGCAGCGTCGGTTGGGAGACCCAGTACTTC.

This clonotype has a count of ten or more. The chain employs TRBV20-1 and TRBJ2-3, with D unresolved. CDR3 size: 11 residues. Germline assignment: CDR1 DFQATT and CDR2 SNEGSKA (reference sequence). The germline V and J ends were trimmed by 3 bases and 6 bases, with 7 bases remaining between them. The CDR3 here is CSASLGDTQYF. DNA for the CDR3: TGCAGTGCTAGTCTCGGGGATACGCAGTATTTT.

In its sample, this clonotype was seen many times. The rearrangement uses TRBV30 and TRBJ1-5; tentatively, D is TRBD1 (5 bases). Germline V gene lookup returns CDR1 GTSNPN and CDR2 SVGIG (reference sequence). The length of the CDR3 is 11 residues. As DNA, the CDR3 is TGTGCGTGGGGCGTTAATCAGCCCCAGCATTTT. Amino acids: CAWGVNQPQHF.

This clonotype occurred many times. The CDR3 DNA follows: TGTGCCAGCGGTGGAACTGGAAACACCATATATTTT. It translates to CASGGTGNTIYF. The gene calls are TRBV6-2 or TRBV6-3 and TRBJ1-3; D gene ambiguous. CDR3 length equals 12 residues. Trimming took 8 bases from V and 2 from J, leaving 7 bases between them. Germline CDR1 and CDR2: MNHEY and SVGEGT.

The chain carries TRBV28 and TRBJ1-2; possible D gene TRBD1, 6 bases. Trimming pared 6 bases from V and 7 bases from J, leaving 15 bases between. The germline gives CDR1 MDHEN, CDR2 SYDVKM. This CDR3 comprises 13 residues. CDR3 region: CASRRTGSGGYTF. DNA of the CDR3: TGTGCCAGCAGGCGAACAGGGTCGGGTGGCTACACCTTC.

This clonotype was detected ten times or more. The chain joins TRBV29-1 to TRBJ1-5, with 7 bases that match TRBD1. The CDR3 contains 13 residues. Germline CDR1 reads SQVTM; CDR2 reads ANQGSEA. Trimming removed 7 bases from V and 6 bases from J; junction bases left unmatched: 9. CDR3 in amino acids: CSALTGLGQPQHF. CDR3 bases: TGCAGCGCCCTGACAGGGCTAGGTCAGCCCCAGCATTTT.

This clonotype has ten or more counts. The J gene is TRBJ1-2, the V gene TRBV7-9; TRBD1 is a possible D gene (5 bases). The germline gives CDR1 SEHNR, CDR2 FQNEAQ (reference sequence). The CDR3 sequence is 16 residues long. Trimming shortened V by 7 bases and J by 3 bases, and 21 bases separated the two germline ends. CDR3 DNA: TGTGCCAGCACCCCCCTGATGGGGGGGGGAGACTATGGCTACACCTTC. This sequence encodes CASTPLMGGGDYGYTF.

This clonotype was seen ten or more times. V is TRBV14 and J is TRBJ1-2; 7 positions agree with TRBD1. Germline lookup yields CDR1 SGHDN and CDR2 FVKESK. After removal of 1 base from V and 4 bases from J, the junction contained 9 bases not matched to a gene. CDR3 size: 16 residues. The CDR3 sequence: CASSQGQGVEAYGYTF. The CDR3 coding sequence is TGTGCCAGCAGCCAAGGACAGGGCGTTGAGGCCTATGGCTACACCTTC.